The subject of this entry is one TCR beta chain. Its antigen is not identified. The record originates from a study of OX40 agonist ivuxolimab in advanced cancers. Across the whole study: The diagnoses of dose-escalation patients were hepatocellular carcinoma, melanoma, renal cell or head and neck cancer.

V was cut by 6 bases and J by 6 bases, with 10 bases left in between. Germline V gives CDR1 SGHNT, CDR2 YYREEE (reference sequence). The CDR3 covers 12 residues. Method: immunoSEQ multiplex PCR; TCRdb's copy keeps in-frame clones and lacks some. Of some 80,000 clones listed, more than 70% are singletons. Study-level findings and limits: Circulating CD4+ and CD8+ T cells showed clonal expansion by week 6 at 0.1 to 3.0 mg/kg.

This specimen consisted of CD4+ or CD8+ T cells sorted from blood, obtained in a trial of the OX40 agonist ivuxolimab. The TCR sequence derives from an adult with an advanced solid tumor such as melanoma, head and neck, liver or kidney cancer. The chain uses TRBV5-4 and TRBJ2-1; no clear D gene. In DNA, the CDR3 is TGTGCCAGCAACTCTTTGCCCAATGAGCAGTTCTTC. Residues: CASNSLPNEQFF.